The clone carrying this T cell receptor beta chain was observed many times. The data belong to a study of low-dose radiotherapy and immunotherapy resistance in tumors. Across the whole study: Patients took aspirin 300 mg by mouth once daily. This continued for four cycles, starting on cycle 1 day 1.

TRAV and TRBV primers primed cDNA for both TCRalpha and TCRbeta. Both a constant-region primer and a V-primer adapter served to amplify TCRs across 15 to 20 PCR cycles. In vitro transcription amplified isolated mRNA. TCRdb analysed the reads with MiXCR anew, one entry per CDR3 protein. The top ten clones hold roughly 1% of a sample with 100,000 or so distinct CDR3 sequences, under 10% of them seen once. The CDR3 is 14 residues long. V was trimmed by 5 bases and J by 1 base, leaving 8 bases between them. Germline CDR1 reads SGHDN; CDR2 reads FVKESK. Time point reported: before trial treatment. Treatment of the donors consisted of nivolumab and ipilimumab (plus aspirin, low-dose cyclophosphamide and low-dose radiotherapy).

Sample: PBMCs, taken before treatment. The chain links TRBV14 to TRBJ2-2; D possibly corresponds to TRBD2 (6 bases). The source is a male donor with prostate cancer. The CDR3 bases are TGTGCCAGCAGCAAGCGGGTGAACACCGGGGAGCTGTTTTTT. Residues: CASSKRVNTGELFF.